One and the same sample provided the 12 T cell receptor beta chains below, sequenced in a study of blood T cell repertoires in COVID-19. This table comes from immunoSEQ multiplex PCR, and its TCRdb copy is limited to in-frame clones, with some not included. The data hold several thousand clones, with 70% to 90% observed a single time. Specimen: peripheral blood. The receptors originated from a human donor in a cohort sampled during active COVID-19.

The chain is built from TRBV29-1 and TRBJ2-1, with 8 bases matching TRBD1. The CDR3 has 11 residues. The germline gives CDR1 SQVTM, CDR2 ANQGSEA. With V trimmed by 7 bases and J by 7 bases, 3 bases remained unmatched. CDR3 sequence: CSADRGNEQFF. CDR3 DNA: TGCAGCGCAGACAGGGGAAATGAGCAGTTCTTC.

The chain couples TRBV5-5 to TRBJ2-5; 13 bases line up with TRBD2. The CDR3 covers 16 residues. CDR1 SGHKS and CDR2 YYEKEE come from the germline V gene (reference sequence). With 4 bases clipped from V and 1 base from J, the junction kept 4 bases outside the gene matches. This CDR3 reads CASSLRLAGGQETQYF. CDR3 DNA: TGTGCCAGCAGCCTAAGACTAGCGGGGGGCCAAGAGACCCAGTACTTC.

V and J are TRBV7-3 and TRBJ2-1; 9 positions match TRBD1. The CDR3 spans 14 residues. CDR1 and CDR2 from the germline V gene are SGHTA and FQGTGA. J was trimmed by 9 bases and V by 4 bases; bases with no gene match: 7. CDR3 region: CASSSWTGEREQFF. CDR3 sequence (DNA): TGTGCCAGCAGCTCCTGGACAGGGGAACGTGAGCAGTTCTTC. Together with reference TRBV7-3 and TRBJ2-1, the CDR3 gives the full variable domain: GAGVSQTPSNKVTEKGKYVELRCDPISGHTALYWYRQSLGQGPEFLIYFQGTGAADDSGLPNDRFFAVRPEGSVSTLKIQRTERGDSAVYLCASSSWTGEREQFFGPGTRLTVL.

This clone was observed a single time. J is TRBJ1-6 and V is TRBV7-8, with a possible D match to TRBD1 (5 bases). Deletions cut 4 bases from V and 2 bases from J, with 12 bases between. The V gene's germline CDR1 is SGHVS and CDR2 FQNEAQ. The CDR3 extends over 16 amino acids. This chain's CDR3 is CASSSRDSPYNSPLHF. The CDR3, as DNA: TGTGCCAGCAGCTCACGAGACAGCCCCTATAATTCACCCCTCCACTTT.

The gene calls are TRBV11-2 and TRBJ2-3; TRBD2 agrees at 9 bases. Germline-derived CDR1 and CDR2 are SGHAT and FQNNGV. After removal of 0 bases from V and 0 bases from J, the junction contained 7 bases not matched to a gene. CDR3 size: 18 residues. CDR3 in amino acids: CASSLEQAGGASTDTQYF. CDR3 coding DNA: TGTGCCAGCAGCTTAGAACAAGCGGGGGGCGCTAGCACAGATACGCAGTATTTT.

J is TRBJ2-5 and V is TRBV2; possibly TRBD2 for D (5 bases). Trimming stripped 2 bases from V and 4 bases from J, with 11 bases between. This CDR3 region has 14 residues. In germline, CDR1 is SNHLY, CDR2 FYNNEI. In nucleotides, the CDR3 is TGTGCCAGCAGTGAAAACAGTGCGGGAGAGACCCAGTACTTC. Protein product: CASSENSAGETQYF.

V and J are TRBV2 and TRBJ2-2; perhaps TRBD2 as D (5 bases). The V end lost 1 base, the J end lost 6 bases, and 12 bases lay between the germline ends. This CDR3 is built from 15 residues. Germline CDR1 is SNHLY and CDR2 is FYNNEI. The CDR3, as DNA: TGTGCCAGCAGTGAAGGTAGCTGGGGAGCCGGGGAGCTGTTTTTT. Its protein is CASSEGSWGAGELFF.

This chain connects TRBV4-1 to TRBJ2-5; tentatively, D is TRBD2 (6 bases). Trimming removed 4 bases from V and 4 bases from J, with 10 bases in between. Per germline, CDR1 MGHRA and CDR2 YSYEKL. The CDR3 is 13 residues long. CDR3 nucleotides: TGCGCCAGCAGCCTGGGACTTCCAGAGACCCAGTACTTC. This codes for CASSLGLPETQYF.

The genes are TRBV2 and TRBJ2-5; 7 bases align to TRBD1. This CDR3 is 15 amino acids long. J gave up 5 bases and V 6 bases, and 12 bases lay outside the gene matches. Germline CDR1 and CDR2: SNHLY and FYNNEI. The chain's CDR3 is CASRDRQGAWETQYF. The CDR3 nucleotides read TGTGCCAGCAGAGACCGACAGGGAGCCTGGGAGACCCAGTACTTC. Using reference TRBV2 and TRBJ2-5 for the parts outside the CDR3, the full variable domain is EPEVTQTPSHQVTQMGQEVILRCVPISNHLYFYWYRQILGQKVEFLVSFYNNEISEKSEIFDDQFSVERPDGSNFTLKIRSTKLEDSAMYFCASRDRQGAWETQYFGPGTRLLVL.

This chain connects TRBV11-2 to TRBJ2-7, with 8 bases matching TRBD1. The J segment lost 5 bases and the V segment lost 1 base, leaving 4 bases of the junction unmatched. CDR3 length equals 14 residues. Germline CDR1 and CDR2: SGHAT and FQNNGV. DNA for the CDR3: TGTGCCAGCAGCTTAGTGGCAGGGGGCAACGAGCAGTACTTC. It specifies CASSLVAGGNEQYF.

Only one count was recorded for this clone. The gene calls are TRBV19 and TRBJ1-6, with TRBD1 matching 7 bases. Trimming cost V 5 bases and J 0 bases; bases outside gene matches: 10. The germline gives CDR1 LNHDA, CDR2 SQIVND (reference sequence). This CDR3 contains 18 residues. The CDR3 DNA reads TGTGCCAGTAGTTGGGGAAAGGGGGCCAGCTCCTATAATTCACCCCTCCACTTT. It yields the protein CASSWGKGASSYNSPLHF.

The J gene is TRBJ2-1, the V gene TRBV4-1; 11 positions agree with TRBD2. V gave up 5 bases and J gave up 2 bases; unmatched junction bases: 2. This CDR3 spans 15 amino acids. Germline assignment: CDR1 MGHRA and CDR2 YSYEKL. In nucleotides, the CDR3 is TGCGCCAGCAGCAAGGGACTAGCGGCCTACAATGAGCAGTTCTTC. This codes for CASSKGLAAYNEQFF.